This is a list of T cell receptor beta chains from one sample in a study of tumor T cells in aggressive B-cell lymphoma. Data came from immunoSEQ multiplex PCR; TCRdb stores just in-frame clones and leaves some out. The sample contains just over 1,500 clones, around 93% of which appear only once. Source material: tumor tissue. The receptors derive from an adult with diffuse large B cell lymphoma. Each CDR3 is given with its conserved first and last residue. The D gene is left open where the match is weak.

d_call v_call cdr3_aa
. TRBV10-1 CATSSKDSNPGANVLTF
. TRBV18 CASSPFGELSEAFF
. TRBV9 CASSPGVELFF
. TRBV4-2 CASSRAGQTMNTEAFF
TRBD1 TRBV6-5 CASRRQGGNEQYF
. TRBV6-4 CASSNVRSQRQSRANVLTF
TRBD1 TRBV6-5 CASSYSNTGDGYTF
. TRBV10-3 CAISPRIVASAEAFF
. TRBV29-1 CSVEDRGNGYTF
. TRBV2 CANGPPQRAGELFF
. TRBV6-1 CASSEALPPYGEQYF
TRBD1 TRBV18 CASSPPQTGIAYGYTF
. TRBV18 CASSPQTGTEAFF
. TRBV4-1 CASSQVVRGSYEQYF
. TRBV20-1 CSASSNEQFF
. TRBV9 CASSVDDGNNYGYTF
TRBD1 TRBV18 CASSPQTRDRVRGYTF
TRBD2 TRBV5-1 CASSIRLAESYEQYF
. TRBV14 CASSHFNEQFF
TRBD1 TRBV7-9 CASSWDRSDGYTF
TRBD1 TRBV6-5 CASTLHRGAEAFF
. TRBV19 CASSSSVNTEAFF
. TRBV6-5 CASSYGTEQFF
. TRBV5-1 CASRGAVNGELFF
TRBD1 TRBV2 CASSRDSGNQPQHF
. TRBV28 CASSPRFRLGEAFF
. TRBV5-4 CASSPGTTGNTEAFF
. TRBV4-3 CASSLPKDTVTGELFF
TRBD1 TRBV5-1 CASSFDREGEKLFF